A selection of T cell receptor beta chains follows, all from one sample in a study of T cells in Graves' hyperthyroidism and ophthalmopathy. TCRdb recomputed calls from the multiplex PCR reads with MiXCR, one row per CDR3 protein. Found here are about 540,000 distinct CDR3 sequences, around 46% of them singletons; the top ten hold approximately 8.4%. Sequenced material: peripheral blood or thyroid tissue (not recorded which). These receptors all come from a woman younger than 30 with Graves' hyperthyroidism. CDR3s leave out the opening cysteine and the closing phenylalanine or tryptophan. The order of the fields is CDR3 protein, V gene.

CDR3: ATLRGAASYNSPLH
V: TRBV6-1

CDR3: SASADGSPEAF
V: TRBV20-1

CDR3: ASSWRGGGTGYGYT
V: TRBV9

CDR3: ASSQGHSGVNEKLF
V: TRBV4-1

CDR3: ASSLRGGISTDTQY
V: TRBV7-3

CDR3: ASSFLREGARGYT
V: TRBV12-3/TRBV12-4

CDR3: ASRLAGLNEQY
V: TRBV2

CDR3: SVGRTSGRNEQF
V: TRBV29-1

CDR3: ASSYRSQY
V: TRBV7-9

CDR3: ASSGGSGYEQY
V: TRBV9

CDR3: ASRSSRQSDGYT
V: TRBV2

CDR3: ASSPLGTVGETQY
V: TRBV18

CDR3: ASSLARGQLDSYT
V: TRBV4-2

CDR3: ASSFKGSEAF
V: TRBV5-1

CDR3: ATYREGSYGYT
V: TRBV10-3

CDR3: ASSEQPGRYT
V: TRBV2

CDR3: ASSQLSQETQY
V: TRBV3-1

CDR3: ASSSSYRDEQY
V: TRBV7-3

CDR3: ATSRAQGTGELF
V: TRBV15

CDR3: ASRNQAAGLTGELF
V: TRBV7-8

CDR3: AISESHRELF
V: TRBV10-3

CDR3: ASRRGGGNTIY
V: TRBV6-5

CDR3: TSSIVDVFQPQH
V: TRBV19

CDR3: ASSLYSSYNEQY
V: TRBV6-6

CDR3: ASSQTGGDETQY
V: TRBV6-2/TRBV6-3

CDR3: SVEAGRRYGYT
V: TRBV29-1

CDR3: AISPRTRMGYT
V: TRBV10-3

CDR3: ATSDPLGRERAEQF
V: TRBV2

CDR3: ASSLLGNEQY
V: TRBV7-9

CDR3: ASSSGLAGVVHEQY
V: TRBV12-3/TRBV12-4

CDR3: ASTGPGSGRAEETQY
V: TRBV9

CDR3: ASGLWGGGETQY
V: TRBV5-4

CDR3: ASSLWGGDTEAF
V: TRBV27

CDR3: STRLARETQY
V: TRBV29-1

CDR3: ASRTSGAFYEQY
V: TRBV25-1

CDR3: AGSLDRVTGELF
V: TRBV5-1

CDR3: ASSSGTSRGYTGELF
V: TRBV6-4

CDR3: ASRPGGSWKETQY
V: TRBV5-1

CDR3: SVEDRGRVIYGYT
V: TRBV29-1

CDR3: ASSIPGFAVNNEQF
V: TRBV19

CDR3: ASSLEGIGEQF
V: TRBV5-1

CDR3: ASRETEDYGYT
V: TRBV5-6

CDR3: ASSNPGLAASHGELF
V: TRBV6-5

CDR3: ASSLNTVSPLH
V: TRBV27

CDR3: ASSEASGGRETQY
V: TRBV9

CDR3: ASSSTSTDTQY
V: TRBV7-2

CDR3: ASSLKRQGNYGYT
V: TRBV7-9

CDR3: ASGRGRYGYT
V: TRBV6-5

CDR3: ASSFKGGPTNEKLF
V: TRBV7-2

CDR3: ASSYSDSWEQY
V: TRBV6-2/TRBV6-3